These 14 T cell receptor beta chains were sequenced from one sample in a study of cytomegalovirus exposure and HLA in healthy donors. The PCR employed 60 Vbeta primers together with 13 Jbeta primers. The repertoire was sequenced with immunoSEQ multiplex PCR; TCRdb's copy has only in-frame clones and lacks some. This table holds 150,000 to 200,000 clones, about 76% found once. Sample: PBMCs. Receptors originate from a woman in her fifties or sixties in good health and CMV-seronegative.

The rearrangement links TRBV9 to TRBJ2-5, with 10 positions matching TRBD2. J gave up 5 bases and V 0 bases, and 4 bases lay outside the gene matches. The CDR3 is 15 residues long. Germline loops: CDR1 SGDLS, CDR2 YYNGEE. CDR3 residues: CASSVVETSGETQYF. Here the CDR3 DNA reads TGTGCCAGCAGCGTAGTGGAGACTAGCGGGGAGACCCAGTACTTC.

This clone was recorded only once. This chain links TRBV7-2 with TRBJ1-2, with D possibly being TRBD1 (5 bases). V shed 1 base and J shed 4 bases, with 10 bases lying between them. This CDR3 is 14 amino acids long. The germline CDR1 and CDR2 sequences are SGHTA and FQGNSA. The CDR3 is CASSLVGVGYGYTF. The CDR3 DNA reads TGTGCCAGCAGCTTAGTAGGGGTAGGCTATGGCTACACCTTC.

The gene calls are TRBV27 and TRBJ1-4; 9 nucleotides agree with TRBD1. The CDR3 is 14 residues long. The germline gives CDR1 MNHEY, CDR2 SMNVEV (reference sequence). V shed 6 bases and J 6 bases; nucleotides not matched to a gene: 5. CDR3 sequence (DNA): TGTGCCAGCAGAAAGACAGGGGGGGATGAAAAACTGTTTTTT. As protein: CASRKTGGDEKLFF. The full variable domain, completed using reference TRBV27 and TRBJ1-4, is EAQVTQNPRYLITVTGKKLTVTCSQNMNHEYMSWYRQDPGLGLRQIYYSMNVEVTDKGDVPEGYKVSRKEKRNFPLILESPSPNQTSLYFCASRKTGGDEKLFFGSGTQLSVL.

This chain uses TRBV7-9 with TRBJ1-6; 9 bases are shared with TRBD1. Per germline, CDR1 SEHNR and CDR2 FQNEAQ (reference sequence). The CDR3 has 16 amino acids. With V trimmed by 3 bases and J by 6 bases, 6 bases remained unmatched. The CDR3 DNA reads as TGTGCCAGCAGCTTCCCGGGACAGGGTATTAATTCACCCCTCCACTTT. Its translation: CASSFPGQGINSPLHF.

In its sample, this clone was seen a few times. This chain uses TRBV18 with TRBJ1-1; TRBD1 is a possible D gene (6 bases). Per the germline V gene, CDR1 is KGHSH and CDR2 is LQKENI. There are 15 residues in the CDR3. The V and J ends lost 1 base and 4 bases respectively, with 13 bases between them. CDR3 coding DNA: TGTGCCAGCTCACCACTTGGACAGTTTGCCACTGAAGCTTTCTTT. Protein: CASSPLGQFATEAFF. Supplemented by reference TRBV18 and TRBJ1-1, the full variable domain reads NAGVMQNPRHLVRRRGQEARLRCSPMKGHSHVYWYRQLPEEGLKFMVYLQKENIIDESGMPKERFSAEFPKEGPSILRIQQVVRGDSAAYFCASSPLGQFATEAFFGQGTRLTVV.

This clone came up once. This rearrangement joins TRBV5-4 to TRBJ1-2; 9 bases line up with TRBD1. The germline V gene encodes CDR1 SGHNT and CDR2 YYREEE (reference sequence). Germline trimming cut 4 bases from V and 1 base from J; bases unmatched to any gene: 5. This CDR3 spans 15 amino acids. The chain's CDR3 is CASSPGTGINYGYTF. CDR3 in DNA: TGTGCCAGCAGCCCCGGGACAGGGATTAACTATGGCTACACCTTC. The full variable domain, with the rest looked up from reference TRBV5-4 and TRBJ1-2, is ETGVTQSPTHLIKTRGQQVTLRCSSQSGHNTVSWYQQALGQGPQFIFQYYREEENGRGNFPPRFSGLQFPNYSSELNVNALELDDSALYLCASSPGTGINYGYTFGSGTRLTVV.

The chain couples TRBV7-9 to TRBJ2-4; D is ambiguous. Looked up from germline, CDR1 is SEHNR and CDR2 is FQNEAQ (reference sequence). CDR3 length equals 13 residues. V lost 5 bases, J lost 0 bases, and 5 bases lay in between. The CDR3 reads CASSPLAKNIQYF. In DNA, the CDR3 is TGTGCCAGCAGCCCCCTAGCCAAAAACATTCAGTACTTC. Together with reference TRBV7-9 and TRBJ2-4, the CDR3 gives the full variable domain: DTGVSQNPRHKITKRGQNVTFRCDPISEHNRLYWYRQTLGQGPEFLTYFQNEAQLEKSRLLSDRFSAERPKGSFSTLEIQRTEQGDSAMYLCASSPLAKNIQYFGAGTRLSVL.

The gene calls are TRBV6-6 and TRBJ1-5, with D maybe TRBD1 (6 bases). CDR3 length: 16 residues. The V gene lost 0 bases and the J gene lost 1 base, with 10 bases spanning the gap. The germline V gene has CDR1 MNHNY and CDR2 SVGAGI (reference sequence). CDR3 nucleotides: TGTGCCAGCAGTTACTCGGGACAAACGAGCAATCAGCCCCAGCATTTT. This sequence encodes CASSYSGQTSNQPQHF.

The rearrangement uses TRBV9 and TRBJ2-5, with TRBD2 matching 9 bases. There are 16 residues in the CDR3. CDR1 and CDR2 (germline): SGDLS, YYNGEE. J gave up 4 bases and V 0 bases, and 7 bases lay outside the gene matches. CDR3 nucleotides: TGTGCCAGCAGCGTAGGTCTAGCGGGAACATCAGAGACCCAGTACTTC. Encoded protein: CASSVGLAGTSETQYF.

The gene calls are TRBV7-6 and TRBJ2-6; possible D gene TRBD1, 6 bases. The CDR3 covers 20 residues. Germline values: CDR1 SGHVS, CDR2 FNYEAQ. Deletions cut 2 bases from V and 0 bases from J, with 20 bases between. As DNA, the CDR3 is TGTGCCAGCAGCTTACTCCCGACGGCACAGGGAATCTCTGGGGCCAACGTCCTGACTTTC. Translated: CASSLLPTAQGISGANVLTF.

This chain connects TRBV7-2 to TRBJ2-3; weak D call: TRBD1 (6 bases). This CDR3 contains 14 residues. Trimming removed 5 bases at V and 0 bases at J, with 9 bases between. Germline CDR1 is SGHTA and CDR2 is FQGNSA. CDR3 region: CASSMDSSTDTQYF. Written as DNA, the CDR3 is TGTGCCAGCAGCATGGACAGTAGCACAGATACGCAGTATTTT.

CDR3 sequence: CASQGWWDQPQHF. The CDR3 nucleotides are TGTGCCAGCCAGGGTTGGTGGGATCAGCCCCAGCATTTT. The rearrangement uses TRBV6-5 and TRBJ1-5; possibly TRBD1 for D (5 bases). V was clipped by 8 bases and J by 5 bases, with 13 bases between them. Germline V CDR1 and CDR2: MNHEY, SVGAGI. CDR3 size: 13 residues.

The chain combines TRBV28 with TRBJ1-3; D perhaps matches TRBD1 (6 bases). Trimming took 6 bases from V and 3 from J, leaving 15 bases between them. Germline V lookup: CDR1 MDHEN, CDR2 SYDVKM. The CDR3 length is 15 residues. CDR3: CASSLTGYRGNTIYF. CDR3 nucleotide sequence: TGTGCCAGCAGCTTAACAGGGTATCGTGGAAACACCATATATTTT.

The V and J genes are TRBV6-1 and TRBJ1-3; D gene uncertain. Germline loops: CDR1 MNHNS, CDR2 SASEGT. The CDR3 covers 13 residues. Trimming left V 7 bases short and J 4 bases short, with 11 bases between. For the CDR3, the DNA is TGTGCCAGCACCGGGGATTCCGGAAACACCATATATTTT. It encodes CASTGDSGNTIYF.